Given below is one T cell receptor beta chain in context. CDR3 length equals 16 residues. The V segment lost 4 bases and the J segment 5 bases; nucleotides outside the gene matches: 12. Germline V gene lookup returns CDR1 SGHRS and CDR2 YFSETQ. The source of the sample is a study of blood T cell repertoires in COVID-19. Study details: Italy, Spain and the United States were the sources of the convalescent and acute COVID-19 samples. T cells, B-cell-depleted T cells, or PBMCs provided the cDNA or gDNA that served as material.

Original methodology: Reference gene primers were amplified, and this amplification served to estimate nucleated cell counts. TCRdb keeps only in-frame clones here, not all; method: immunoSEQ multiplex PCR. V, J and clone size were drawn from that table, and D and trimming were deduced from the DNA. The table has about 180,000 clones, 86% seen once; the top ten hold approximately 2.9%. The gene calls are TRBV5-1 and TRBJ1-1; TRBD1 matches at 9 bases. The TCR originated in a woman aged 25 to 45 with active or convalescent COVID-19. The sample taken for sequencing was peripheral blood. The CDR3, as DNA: TGCGCCAGCAGCCAACAGGGGGCTGGAGTGGGGACTGAAGCTTTCTTT. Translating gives CASSQQGAGVGTEAFF.